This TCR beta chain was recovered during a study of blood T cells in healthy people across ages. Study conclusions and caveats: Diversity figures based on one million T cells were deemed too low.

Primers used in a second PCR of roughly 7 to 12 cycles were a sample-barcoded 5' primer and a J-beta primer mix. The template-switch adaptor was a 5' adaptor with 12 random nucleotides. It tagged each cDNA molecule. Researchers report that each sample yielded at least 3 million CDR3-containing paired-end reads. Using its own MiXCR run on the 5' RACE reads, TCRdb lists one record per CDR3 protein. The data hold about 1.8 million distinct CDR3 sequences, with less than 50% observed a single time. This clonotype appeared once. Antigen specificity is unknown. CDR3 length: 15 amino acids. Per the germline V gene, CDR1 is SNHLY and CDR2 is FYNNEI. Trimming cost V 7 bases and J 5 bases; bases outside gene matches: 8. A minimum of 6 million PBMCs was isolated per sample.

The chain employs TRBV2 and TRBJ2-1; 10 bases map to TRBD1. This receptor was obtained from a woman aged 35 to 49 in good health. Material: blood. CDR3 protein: CASKSLGTGDNEQFF. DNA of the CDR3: TGTGCCAGCAAGTCCCTTGGGACAGGGGACAATGAGCAGTTCTTC.